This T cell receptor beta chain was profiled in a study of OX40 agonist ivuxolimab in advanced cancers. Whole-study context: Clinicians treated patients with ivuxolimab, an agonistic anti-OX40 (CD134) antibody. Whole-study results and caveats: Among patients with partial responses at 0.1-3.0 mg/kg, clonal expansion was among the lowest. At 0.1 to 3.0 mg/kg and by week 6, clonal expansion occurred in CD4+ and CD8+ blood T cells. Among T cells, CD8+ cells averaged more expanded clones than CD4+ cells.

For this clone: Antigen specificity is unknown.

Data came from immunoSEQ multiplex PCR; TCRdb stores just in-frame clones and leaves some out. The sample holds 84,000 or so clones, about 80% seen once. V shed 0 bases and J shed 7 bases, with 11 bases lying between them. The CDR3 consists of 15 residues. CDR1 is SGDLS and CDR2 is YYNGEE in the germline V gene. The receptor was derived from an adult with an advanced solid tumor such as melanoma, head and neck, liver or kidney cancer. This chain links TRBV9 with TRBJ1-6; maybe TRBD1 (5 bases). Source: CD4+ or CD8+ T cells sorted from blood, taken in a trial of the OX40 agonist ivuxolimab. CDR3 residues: CASSVAGRANSPLHF. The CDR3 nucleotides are TGTGCCAGCAGCGTAGCAGGGAGAGCCAATTCACCCCTCCACTTT.